Reported below is one TCR beta chain. This may be a read error, as it is one base from a much larger clone. The sample contains more than one DNA sequence encoding this CDR3. These data are taken from a study of blood T cell repertoires in COVID-19. Generated by immunoSEQ multiplex PCR, the TCRdb table keeps only in-frame clones and is missing some. The table includes over 100,000 clones, around 90% detected once. The TCR originated in a woman aged 45 to 65 with COVID-19, enrolled during active disease. Input material: peripheral blood.

Here the CDR3 DNA reads TGCGCCAGCAGCACCGGGGGAACGAACACCGGGGAGCTGTTTTTT. Translated: CASSTGGTNTGELFF. The V call is TRBV5-1, the J call TRBJ2-2, with a possible D match to TRBD2 (6 bases). The germline V gene encodes CDR1 SGHRS and CDR2 YFSETQ. The CDR3 loop spans 15 amino acids. Deletions cut 4 bases from V and 0 bases from J, with 10 bases between.